The 7 T cell receptor beta chains below all came from one sample that was sequenced in a study of blood T cell repertoires in COVID-19. The repertoire was sequenced with immunoSEQ multiplex PCR; TCRdb's copy has only in-frame clones and lacks some. The sample shows about 220,000 clones, approximately 85% of them seen only once. Sequenced: peripheral blood. The source is an older woman with COVID-19, enrolled during active disease.

This chain links TRBV5-4 with TRBJ2-1, with D tentatively TRBD2 (6 bases). This CDR3 is 14 amino acids long. Trimming removed 9 bases from V and 4 bases from J, with 17 bases in between. Per germline, CDR1 SGHNT and CDR2 YYREEE (reference sequence). For the CDR3, the DNA is TGTGCCACCCGTTTCGGGGGTGGATACAATGAGCAGTTCTTC. Residues: CATRFGGGYNEQFF.

The rearrangement uses TRBV20-1 and TRBJ1-5; D not certain. CDR3 length: 14 residues. The germline V and J ends were trimmed by 3 bases and 6 bases, with 15 bases remaining between them. The germline gives CDR1 DFQATT, CDR2 SNEGSKA (reference sequence). The CDR3 bases are TGCAGTGCTAGTCCCAGAGCGGGATCTCAGCCCCAGCATTTT. It is translated as CSASPRAGSQPQHF.

In DNA, the CDR3 is TGTGCCAGCAGTTGGACAGGAGGGACCCAGTACTTC. This translates into CASSWTGGTQYF. The chain carries TRBV5-6 and TRBJ2-5, with 7 bases fitting TRBD1. Germline assignment: CDR1 SGHDT and CDR2 YYEEEE. This CDR3 contains 12 residues. After removal of 5 bases from V and 7 bases from J, the junction contained 5 bases not matched to a gene.

The chain employs TRBV6-5 and TRBJ2-2, with 7 bases matching TRBD1. The CDR3 has 16 amino acids. V trimming: 2 bases; J trimming: 1 base; junction bases outside the gene matches: 4. CDR1 MNHEY and CDR2 SVGAGI come from the germline V gene. CDR3 DNA: TGTGCCAGCAGTTACGGGGACAGATTGAACACCGGGGAGCTGTTTTTT. Protein: CASSYGDRLNTGELFF.

J is TRBJ2-1 and V is TRBV7-2, with 10 bases identical to TRBD1. The CDR3 spans 17 residues. In germline, CDR1 is SGHTA, CDR2 FQGNSA. Unmatched junction bases numbered 4, after V lost 2 bases and J lost 0 bases. Written as DNA, the CDR3 is TGTGCCAGCAGCTTATGGGGACAGGGGAGCTCCTACAATGAGCAGTTCTTC. Protein sequence: CASSLWGQGSSYNEQFF.

The chain couples TRBV6-2 or TRBV6-3 to TRBJ1-1, with unresolved D. The CDR3 loop spans 13 amino acids. V lost 2 bases and J 6 bases, leaving 10 bases between the germline ends. Germline assignment: CDR1 MNHEY and CDR2 SVGEGT. CDR3 loop: CASSYVRDAEAFF. CDR3 in DNA: TGTGCCAGCAGTTACGTCCGGGATGCTGAAGCTTTCTTT.

The gene calls are TRBV5-1 and TRBJ1-2; D may be TRBD1 (5 bases). V lost 4 bases and J 3 bases, leaving 16 bases between the germline ends. CDR1 and CDR2 (germline): SGHRS, YFSETQ. The CDR3 length is 15 residues. The CDR3 nucleotides are TGCGCCAGCAGCCCGGGGGATAAGCGGGACTATGGCTACACCTTC. Translating gives CASSPGDKRDYGYTF.